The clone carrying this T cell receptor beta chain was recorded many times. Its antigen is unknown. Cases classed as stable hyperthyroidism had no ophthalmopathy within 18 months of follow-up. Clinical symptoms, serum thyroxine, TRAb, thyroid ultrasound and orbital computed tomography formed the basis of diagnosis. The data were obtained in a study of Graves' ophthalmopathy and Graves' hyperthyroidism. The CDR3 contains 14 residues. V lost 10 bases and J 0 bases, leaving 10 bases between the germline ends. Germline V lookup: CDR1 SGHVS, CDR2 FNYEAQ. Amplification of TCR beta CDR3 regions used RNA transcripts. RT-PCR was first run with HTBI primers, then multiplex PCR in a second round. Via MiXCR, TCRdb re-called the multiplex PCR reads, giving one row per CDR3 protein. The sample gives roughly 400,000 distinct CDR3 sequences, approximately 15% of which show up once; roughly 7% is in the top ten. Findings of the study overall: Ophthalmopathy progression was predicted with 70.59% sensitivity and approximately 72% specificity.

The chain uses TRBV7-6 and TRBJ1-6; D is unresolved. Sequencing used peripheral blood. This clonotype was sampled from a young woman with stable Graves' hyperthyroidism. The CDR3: CAIDGSSYNSPLHF. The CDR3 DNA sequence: TGTGCCATCGACGGGAGCTCCTATAATTCACCCCTCCACTTT. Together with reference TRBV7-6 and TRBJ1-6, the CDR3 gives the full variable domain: GAGVSQSPRYKVTKRGQDVALRCDPISGHVSLYWYRQALGQGPEFLTYFNYEAQQDKSGLPNDRFSAERPEGSISTLTIQRTEQRDSAMYRCAIDGSSYNSPLHFGNGTRLTVT.